Below are 29 T cell receptor beta chains sequenced from a single sample in a study of post-analysis software for immune sequencing data. Unique molecular identifiers tagged the TCR beta cDNA libraries. TCRdb recomputed calls from the PCR reads with MiXCR, one row per CDR3 protein. The repertoire has hundreds of thousands of distinct CDR3 sequences, 25% to 30% of them found once; the top ten carry 0.56%. General study results and limits: Patients had higher frequencies than controls of about 5 TRBV segments, including TRBV5-6, TRBV5-1 and TRBV20-1.

Their specific antigens are unknown. The specimen was blood. The receptors come from a girl between 10 and 17 years old with multiple sclerosis.

The gene calls are TRBV6-5 and TRBJ1-2; D is ambiguous. Germline CDR1 and CDR2: MNHEY and SVGAGI. The ends were cut back, 0 bases at V and 4 bases at J, with 12 bases in the middle. CDR3 length equals 15 residues. Here the CDR3 reads CASSYSLAETYGYTF. CDR3 bases: TGTGCCAGCAGTTACTCGTTAGCAGAAACCTATGGCTACACCTTC.

Only a few counts were recorded for this clonotype. V gene TRBV20-1 combines with J gene TRBJ2-7; D perhaps matches TRBD2 (5 bases). This CDR3 is 14 amino acids long. CDR1 is DFQATT and CDR2 is SNEGSKA in the germline V gene (reference sequence). V shed 0 bases and J shed 2 bases, with 11 bases lying between them. The CDR3 loop reads CSARESSRTYEQYF. DNA of the CDR3: TGCAGTGCTAGAGAGTCTAGCCGAACCTACGAGCAGTACTTC.

This chain uses TRBV20-1 with TRBJ2-1, with 10 bases matching TRBD2. Trimming took 6 bases from V and 5 from J; bases not matched to a gene: 13. Looked up from germline, CDR1 is DFQATT and CDR2 is SNEGSKA (reference sequence). This CDR3 is built from 16 residues. In DNA, the CDR3 is TGCAGTGCCACAGCTATAGCGGGAGGTCGTAACAATGAGCAGTTCTTC. Amino acids: CSATAIAGGRNNEQFF.

The chain links TRBV7-2 to TRBJ2-3, with TRBD2 as a possible D gene (5 bases). The CDR3 totals 16 residues. Trimming stripped 4 bases from V and 4 bases from J, with 18 bases between. The germline CDR1 and CDR2 sequences are SGHTA and FQGNSA. The CDR3 DNA reads TGTGCCAGCAGCTCCCGCGGTAGTTCGAGGGCAGATACGCAGTATTTT. Its translation is CASSSRGSSRADTQYF.

Note on this clonotype: One junction end disagrees with the germline gene, perhaps due to a read error. V usage is TRBV20-1 and J usage is TRBJ2-3; tentatively, D is TRBD1 or TRBD2 (5 bases each). The germline V gene has CDR1 DFQATT and CDR2 SNEGSKA (reference sequence). The CDR3 is made up of 13 amino acids. The CDR3 reads CSQEGPRTDTEYF. The CDR3 region has the DNA TGCAGTCAAGAGGGGCCCCGCACAGATACGGAGTATTTT.

This clonotype came up a few times. This chain joins TRBV20-1 and TRBJ2-5; D ambiguous. The end of the DNA fits TRBJ2-7 better, so the J call may be wrong. This CDR3 has 14 amino acids. Germline CDR1 reads DFQATT; CDR2 reads SNEGSKA (reference sequence). The CDR3 DNA is TGCAGTGCTAGAGATGGTCCCCCAAGGGACGAGCAGTACTTC. Its translation: CSARDGPPRDEQYF.

As to this clonotype: Possible read error: a much larger clone is one base away. J is TRBJ2-2 and V is TRBV7-9; D uncertain. This CDR3 spans 12 amino acids. Germline V gives CDR1 SEHNR, CDR2 FQNEAQ (reference sequence). V was clipped by 7 bases and J by 1 base, with 4 bases between them. The CDR3 protein is CASNQNTGELFF. As DNA, the CDR3 is TGTGCCAGCAACCAGAACACCGGGGAGCTGTTTTTT.

The rearrangement links TRBV6-5 to TRBJ2-5, with unresolved D. The CDR3 length is 13 residues. Germline values: CDR1 MNHEY, CDR2 SVGAGI. Between the trimmed V and J ends, which lost 8 bases and 1 base, there was a span of 11 bases. Here the CDR3 DNA reads TGTGCCAGCGCGACGGGTTTCCAAGAGACCCAGTACTTC. Translation gives CASATGFQETQYF.

This chain joins TRBV4-3 and TRBJ2-6; no clear D gene. The CDR3 sequence is 17 residues long. Germline CDR1 reads LGHNA; CDR2 reads YSLEER. The V end was cut by 0 bases, the J end by 1 base, with 10 bases between. DNA of the CDR3: TGCGCCAGCAGCCAAGATCTTCGGCCTTCTGGGGCCAACGTCCTGACTTTC. This encodes CASSQDLRPSGANVLTF.

J is TRBJ2-1 and V is TRBV4-3, with D perhaps TRBD2 (6 bases). This CDR3 region has 16 residues. The V end was cut by 2 bases, the J end by 4 bases, with 15 bases between. Germline assignment: CDR1 LGHNA and CDR2 YSLEER. The CDR3 is CASSQSRLANYNEQFF. In nucleotides, the CDR3 is TGCGCCAGCAGCCAATCCCGGCTAGCGAATTACAATGAGCAGTTCTTC.

The rearrangement links TRBV12-3 or TRBV12-4 to TRBJ1-2; 7 nucleotides agree with TRBD1. Germline trimming cut 6 bases from V and 4 bases from J; bases unmatched to any gene: 11. The CDR3 is 15 residues long. CDR3 sequence (DNA): TGTGCCAGCAGCACACAGGGGTCAGTGATCTATGGCTACACCTTC. Protein: CASSTQGSVIYGYTF.

The table lists this clonotype with a few counts. The chain carries TRBV12-3 or TRBV12-4 and TRBJ2-5; possible D gene TRBD1, 6 bases. Trimming removed 6 bases from V and 2 bases from J, with 13 bases in between. The CDR3 sequence is 14 residues long. The CDR3 is CASRLRGRQETQYF. CDR3 bases: TGTGCCAGCAGGCTCAGGGGTAGACAAGAGACCCAGTACTTC.

The genes are TRBV7-9 and TRBJ1-2, with D perhaps matching TRBD1 (5 bases). The germline V gene encodes CDR1 SEHNR and CDR2 FQNEAQ (reference sequence). The CDR3 runs to 15 residues. With 4 bases removed from V and 4 bases from J, the gap between germline ends came to 16 bases. The DNA for the CDR3 is TGTGCCAGCAGCTACCTAGGGACGGCTCTCTATGGCTACACCTTC. This codes for CASSYLGTALYGYTF.

The CDR3 region has the DNA TGTGCCAGCAGCGAACGTATCCGGGGCGAGCAGTACTTC. Encoded protein: CASSERIRGEQYF. V is TRBV6-5 and J is TRBJ2-5; D possibly corresponds to TRBD2 (5 bases). Matching the DNA end better, TRBJ2-7 makes the J call doubtful. This CDR3 region has 13 residues. From germline, CDR1 is MNHEY and CDR2 SVGAGI.

This clonotype was seen only a few times. This rearrangement joins TRBV11-1 to TRBJ2-1; 15 bases fit TRBD2. The CDR3 is made up of 19 amino acids. J lost 5 bases, V lost 7 bases, and 15 bases had no gene match. The germline CDR1 and CDR2 sequences are SGHAT and FQDESV (reference sequence). Written as DNA, the CDR3 is TGTGCCAGCACCGAAGTGTCTGGGACTAGCGGGGGGTCCCACAATGAGCAGTTCTTC. Protein product: CASTEVSGTSGGSHNEQFF.

Only a few counts were recorded for this clonotype. The V gene is TRBV10-3, the J gene TRBJ1-6; perhaps TRBD1 as D (5 bases). Per the germline V gene, CDR1 is ENHRY and CDR2 is SYGVKD. This CDR3 is built from 16 residues. V shed 0 bases and J shed 9 bases, with 15 bases lying between them. The CDR3 spells CAISESIGTAGSPLHF. In DNA form, the CDR3 reads TGTGCCATCAGTGAGTCAATTGGGACCGCAGGTTCACCCCTCCACTTT.

The chain couples TRBV20-1 to TRBJ2-3, with TRBD2 matching over 12 bases. The V gene's germline CDR1 is DFQATT and CDR2 SNEGSKA (reference sequence). The V and J ends lost 5 bases and 3 bases, in that order; junction bases with no gene match: 9. This CDR3 is built from 16 residues. This CDR3 reads CSAGRTSGIQTDTQYF. Here the CDR3 DNA reads TGCAGTGCTGGCCGGACTAGCGGGATCCAGACAGATACGCAGTATTTT.

The sample holds a few counts of this clonotype. The V gene is TRBV4-3, the J gene TRBJ2-1; 10 bases map to TRBD2. The CDR3 extends over 18 amino acids. V was pared by 0 bases and J by 9 bases, with 14 bases of the junction left unmatched. Germline values: CDR1 LGHNA, CDR2 YSLEER. Here the CDR3 DNA reads TGCGCCAGCAGCCAAGACCCCCCGAGCGGGAGGGCCTCCGGTGAGCAGTTCTTC. Translating it yields CASSQDPPSGRASGEQFF.

The V and J genes are TRBV29-1 and TRBJ2-1, with 13 bases matching TRBD2. Trimming removed 7 bases from V and 5 bases from J; junction bases left unmatched: 8. CDR1 SQVTM and CDR2 ANQGSEA come from the germline V gene. The CDR3 has 15 amino acids. The chain's CDR3 is CSGETSGGHNNEQFF. Written as DNA, the CDR3 is TGCAGCGGGGAGACTAGCGGGGGGCACAACAATGAGCAGTTCTTC.

There are a few counts of this clonotype. This chain links TRBV20-1 with TRBJ2-7, with D perhaps matching TRBD1 (7 bases). Germline CDR1 and CDR2: DFQATT and SNEGSKA (reference sequence). V was pared by 3 bases and J by 3 bases, with 21 bases between. This CDR3 is 16 amino acids long. The CDR3 region is CSASRRDSGLNYEQYF. In nucleotides, the CDR3 is TGCAGTGCTAGCAGGCGGGACAGCGGATTGAACTACGAGCAGTACTTC.

In regard to this clonotype: Possible read error: a much larger clone is one base away. Written as DNA, the CDR3 is TGCAGCGTTGACACGATTGATGGGACCGACCGAGGCCATGAGCAGTACTTC. It specifies CSVDTIDGTDRGHEQYF. The V call is TRBV29-1, the J call TRBJ2-5, with D tentatively TRBD1 or TRBD2 (5 bases each). CDR3 length: 17 residues. Germline CDR1 reads SQVTM; CDR2 reads ANQGSEA. The ends were cut back, 3 bases at V and 11 bases at J, with 31 bases in the middle.

The V call is TRBV29-1, the J call TRBJ2-2, with D perhaps TRBD1 (6 bases). Germline V CDR1 and CDR2: SQVTM, ANQGSEA. Trimming left V 7 bases short and J 0 bases short, with 18 bases between. The CDR3 is 16 residues long. The CDR3 here is CSDPPTGTPNTGELFF. CDR3 sequence (DNA): TGCAGCGATCCGCCGACCGGGACACCGAACACCGGGGAGCTGTTTTTT.

The chain couples TRBV28 to TRBJ2-3; 9 positions match TRBD2. Germline V gives CDR1 MDHEN, CDR2 SYDVKM. The CDR3 has 15 residues. The J segment lost 2 bases and the V segment lost 5 bases, leaving 5 bases of the junction unmatched. Here the CDR3 reads CASSTSSGITDTQYF. CDR3 sequence (DNA): TGTGCCAGCAGTACTTCTAGCGGGATCACAGATACGCAGTATTTT.

The V and J genes are TRBV27 and TRBJ2-1, with 7 bases matching TRBD2. Matching the DNA end better, TRBJ2-7 makes the J call doubtful. The CDR3 has 15 amino acids. The V gene's germline CDR1 is MNHEY and CDR2 SMNVEV (reference sequence). The CDR3 coding sequence is TGTGCCAGCAGTTTACCGCTAGCGGCCTACAATGAGCAGTACTTC. Amino acids: CASSLPLAAYNEQYF.

This clonotype has a single count. The chain joins TRBV4-3 to TRBJ2-1; D is possibly TRBD1 or TRBD2 (6 bases each). The CDR3 is made up of 16 amino acids. Trimming cost V 3 bases and J 3 bases, with 15 bases left between them. Germline CDR1 LGHNA, CDR2 YSLEER. The DNA for the CDR3 is TGCGCCAGCAGCCAGGCGGTAGGGGGAGGCTACAATGAGCAGTTCTTC. Translation: CASSQAVGGGYNEQFF.

This clonotype was counted between two and nine times. V and J are TRBV28 and TRBJ2-7; TRBD2 is a possible D gene (6 bases). The CDR3 is 15 amino acids. In germline, CDR1 is MDHEN, CDR2 SYDVKM. V was shortened by 3 bases and J by 2 bases, with 14 bases between the two germline ends. CDR3 amino acids: CASSFLSGGAYEQYF. CDR3 nucleotides: TGTGCCAGCAGTTTCCTTAGCGGAGGGGCCTACGAGCAGTACTTC.

This clonotype was detected only a few times. The V call is TRBV28, the J call TRBJ2-5; 13 nucleotides match TRBD2. Germline V gene lookup returns CDR1 MDHEN and CDR2 SYDVKM. J was trimmed by 7 bases and V by 2 bases; bases with no gene match: 10. This CDR3 region has 17 residues. The CDR3 DNA sequence: TGTGCCAGCAGTTTACGGCGACTAGCGGGGGGCCGGGGGACCCAGTACTTC. Protein sequence: CASSLRRLAGGRGTQYF.

The chain uses TRBV4-1 and TRBJ1-4; D uncertain. This CDR3 is built from 15 residues. CDR1 and CDR2 (germline): MGHRA, YSYEKL. Trimming stripped 0 bases from V and 8 bases from J, with 13 bases between. The CDR3 protein is CASSQDPGSGEKLFF. Written as DNA, the CDR3 is TGCGCCAGCAGCCAAGACCCGGGTTCGGGAGAAAAACTGTTTTTT.

The J gene is TRBJ1-1, the V gene TRBV5-4, with D unclear. This CDR3 comprises 17 residues. Trimming shortened V by 0 bases and J by 1 base, and 16 bases separated the two germline ends. Germline V gives CDR1 SGHNT, CDR2 YYREEE (reference sequence). CDR3 sequence reads: CASSLGRHPSTNTEAFF. CDR3 DNA: TGTGCCAGCAGCTTGGGGAGGCACCCCTCGACGAACACTGAAGCTTTCTTT.